These 10 T cell receptor beta chains were sequenced from one sample in a study of shared clonotypes between healthy human individuals (dated by TCRdb to 2018 to 2021). The method was the immunoSEQ multiplex PCR assay. Entries here come from immuneACCESS through TCRdb and include only in-frame sequences with V and J called. Some clones fail to appear in such tables; in the studies checked, an unresolved V gene covers under half of the shortfall, and the cause of the remainder is unknown. The sample has about 1.5 million clones on record, over 95% of them singletons. The top ten constitute approximately 1.1% of the sample. Specimen: naive CD4+ T cells sorted from blood. Interpreted using the paper, the cell subset or site label stands for: CD45RA+ positively selected. All receptors come from a young man in good health.

CDR3 bases: TGTGCCAGCAGCTTAGTGGTCGGGGGGAATCAGCCCCAGCATTTT. Its protein product is CASSLVVGGNQPQHF. The chain employs TRBV7-2 and TRBJ1-5, with D possibly TRBD1 on 5 matching bases. This CDR3 comprises 15 residues. Trimming removed 1 base at V and 4 bases at J, with 11 bases between. Looked up from germline, CDR1 is SGHTA and CDR2 is FQGNSA.

The V call is TRBV18, the J call TRBJ1-2; D is perhaps TRBD1 (6 bases). This CDR3 has 15 residues. The germline V gene has CDR1 KGHSH and CDR2 LQKENI. V was cut by 3 bases and J by 8 bases, with 19 bases left in between. CDR3: CASSPEQGRVDGYTF. The CDR3 DNA reads TGTGCCAGCTCACCCGAACAGGGTCGAGTTGACGGCTACACCTTC.

This chain connects TRBV7-8 to TRBJ2-7; possibly TRBD1 or TRBD2 for D (6 bases each). V was pared by 2 bases and J by 2 bases, with 34 bases between. The CDR3 length is 22 residues. Germline V CDR1 and CDR2: SGHVS, FQNEAQ. The CDR3 sequence is CASSLRPILLARAGETAYEQYF. The CDR3 DNA is TGTGCCAGCAGCTTAAGGCCTATCCTTCTAGCGCGAGCAGGGGAGACGGCCTACGAGCAGTACTTC. The complete variable domain, with remaining parts taken from reference TRBV7-8 and TRBJ2-7, reads GAGVSQSPRYKVAKRGQDVALRCDPISGHVSLFWYQQALGQGPEFLTYFQNEAQLDKSGLPSDRFFAERPEGSVSTLKIQRTQQEDSAVYLCASSLRPILLARAGETAYEQYFGPGTRLTVT.

The chain recombines TRBV6-6 with TRBJ1-3; possibly TRBD1 for D (5 bases). Deletions cut 0 bases from V and 2 bases from J, with 8 bases between. The CDR3 loop spans 15 amino acids. Germline CDR1 is MNHNY and CDR2 is SVGAGI (reference sequence). CDR3 nucleotide sequence: TGTGCCAGCAGTTACTCGGACATCGCTGGAAACACCATATATTTT. It specifies CASSYSDIAGNTIYF.

V usage is TRBV19 and J usage is TRBJ2-3; D might be TRBD1 (5 bases). Trimming took off 5 bases at V and 3 bases at J, with 12 bases between the two ends. The germline V gene encodes CDR1 LNHDA and CDR2 SQIVND (reference sequence). This CDR3 contains 14 residues. CDR3 nucleotides: TGTGCCAGTAGTGAGGTGGGGCTAACAGATACGCAGTATTTT. Encoded protein: CASSEVGLTDTQYF. The full variable domain, rest sourced from reference TRBV19 and TRBJ2-3, is DGGITQSPKYLFRKEGQNVTLSCEQNLNHDAMYWYRQDPGQGLRLIYYSQIVNDFQKGDIAEGYSVSREKKESFPLTVTSAQKNPTAFYLCASSEVGLTDTQYFGPGTRLTVL.

The CDR3 sequence is CASSGRGKEQFF. The CDR3 DNA sequence: TGTGCCAGTAGTGGCAGGGGAAAGGAGCAGTTCTTC. The V and J genes are TRBV19 and TRBJ2-1, with D possibly TRBD1 on 6 matching bases. CDR3 length: 12 amino acids. Germline V gene data show CDR1 as LNHDA and CDR2 as SQIVND (reference sequence). V was pared by 5 bases and J by 10 bases, with 12 bases between. Full variable domain (rest looked up from reference TRBV19 and TRBJ2-1): DGGITQSPKYLFRKEGQNVTLSCEQNLNHDAMYWYRQDPGQGLRLIYYSQIVNDFQKGDIAEGYSVSREKKESFPLTVTSAQKNPTAFYLCASSGRGKEQFFGPGTRLTVL.

A few counts support this clone. V usage is TRBV18 and J usage is TRBJ1-3; D is undetermined. V lost 4 bases to trimming and J lost 4 bases, with 5 bases between them. The CDR3 spans 12 residues. CDR1 is KGHSH, CDR2 LQKENI, per germline. As DNA, the CDR3 is TGTGCCAGCTCACTGTTGGGAAACACCATATATTTT. This gives the protein CASSLLGNTIYF.

The V and J genes are TRBV15 and TRBJ2-7; 8 bases match TRBD2. Germline CDR1 LNHNV, CDR2 YYDKDF (reference sequence). This CDR3 has 16 amino acids. The J segment lost 3 bases and the V segment lost 0 bases, leaving 7 bases of the junction unmatched. The DNA for the CDR3 is TGTGCCACCAGCAGAGATGAGCTAGCGGGCCTCTACGAGCAGTACTTC. Translated, it gives CATSRDELAGLYEQYF.

To note about this clone: The DNA is omitted, as the CDR3 cannot be located on it reliably, and the CDR3 follows TCRdb's listing. The chain links TRBV19 to TRBJ1-2; the DNA was not compared with TRBD1, the D call given in the table. The germline gives CDR1 LNHDA, CDR2 SQIVND (reference sequence). The CDR3 numbers 16 amino acids, ends counted. The chain's CDR3 is CASRGVLTFANYGYTF.

CDR3 in DNA: TGTGCCAGCAGTCAATACCAGGGGGCCACGGATCAGCCCCAGCATTTT. Amino acids: CASSQYQGATDQPQHF. The rearrangement uses TRBV28 and TRBJ1-5; 8 nucleotides agree with TRBD1. The CDR3 has 16 amino acids. CDR1 and CDR2 (germline): MDHEN, SYDVKM. V lost 5 bases to trimming and J lost 5 bases; unmatched junction nucleotides: 11.